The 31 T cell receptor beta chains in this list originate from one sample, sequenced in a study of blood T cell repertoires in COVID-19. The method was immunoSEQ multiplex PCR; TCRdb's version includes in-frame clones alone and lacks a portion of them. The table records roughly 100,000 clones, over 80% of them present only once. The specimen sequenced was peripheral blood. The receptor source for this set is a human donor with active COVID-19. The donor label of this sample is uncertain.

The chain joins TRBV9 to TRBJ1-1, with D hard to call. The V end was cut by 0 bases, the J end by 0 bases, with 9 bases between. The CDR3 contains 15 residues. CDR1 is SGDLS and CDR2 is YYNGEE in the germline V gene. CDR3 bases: TGTGCCAGCAGCGTAGATGGAGGCCTGAACACTGAAGCTTTCTTT. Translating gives CASSVDGGLNTEAFF.

The CDR3, as DNA: TGTGCCAGTAATAATGGCAAGGGGGCAAAGGCGGAAAAACTGTTTTTT. Amino acids: CASNNGKGAKAEKLFF. The V call is TRBV19, the J call TRBJ1-4; 7 bases are shared with TRBD1. The germline V gene encodes CDR1 LNHDA and CDR2 SQIVND (reference sequence). This CDR3 comprises 16 residues. V lost 7 bases, J lost 8 bases, and 16 bases stayed unmatched.

Here the CDR3 DNA reads TGCAGCGCTGGGACTGCCAACTATGGCTACACCTTC. It encodes CSAGTANYGYTF. The rearrangement joins TRBV29-1 to TRBJ1-2; a possible D gene is TRBD1 (5 bases). In germline, CDR1 is SQVTM, CDR2 ANQGSEA. V was cut by 7 bases and J by 2 bases, with 11 bases left in between. This CDR3 has 12 residues.

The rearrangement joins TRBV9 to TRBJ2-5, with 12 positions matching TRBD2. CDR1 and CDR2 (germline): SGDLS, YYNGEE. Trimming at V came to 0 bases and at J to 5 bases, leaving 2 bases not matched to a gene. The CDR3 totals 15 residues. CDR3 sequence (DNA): TGTGCCAGCAGCGTAGCAACTAGCGGGGGGGAGACCCAGTACTTC. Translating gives CASSVATSGGETQYF.

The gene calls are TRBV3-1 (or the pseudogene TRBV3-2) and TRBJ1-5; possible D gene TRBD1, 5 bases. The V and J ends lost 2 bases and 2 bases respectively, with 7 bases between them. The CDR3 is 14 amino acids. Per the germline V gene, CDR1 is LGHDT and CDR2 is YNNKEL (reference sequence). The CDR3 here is CASSQRGGNQPQHF. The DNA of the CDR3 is TGTGCCAGCAGCCAAAGGGGCGGCAATCAGCCCCAGCATTTT.

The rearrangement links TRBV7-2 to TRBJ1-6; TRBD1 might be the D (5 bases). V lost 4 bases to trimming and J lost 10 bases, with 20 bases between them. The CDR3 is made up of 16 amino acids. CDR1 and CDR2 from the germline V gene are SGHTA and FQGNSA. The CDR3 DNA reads TGTGCCAGCAGCTGGGGCCTTACGGGGGGATTATCACCCCTCCACTTT. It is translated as CASSWGLTGGLSPLHF.

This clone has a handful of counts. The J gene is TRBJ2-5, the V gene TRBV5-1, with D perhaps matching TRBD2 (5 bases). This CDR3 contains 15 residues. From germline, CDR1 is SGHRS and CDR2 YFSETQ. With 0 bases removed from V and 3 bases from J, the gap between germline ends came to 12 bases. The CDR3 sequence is CASSLAGSGKETQYF. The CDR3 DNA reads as TGCGCCAGCAGCTTGGCCGGCTCGGGAAAAGAGACCCAGTACTTC.

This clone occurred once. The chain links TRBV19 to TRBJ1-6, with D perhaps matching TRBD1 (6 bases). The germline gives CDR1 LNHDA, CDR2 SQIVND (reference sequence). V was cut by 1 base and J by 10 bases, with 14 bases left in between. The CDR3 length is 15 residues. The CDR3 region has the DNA TGTGCCAGTAGTATAGGACGCAGCGGGGGCTCACCCCTCCACTTT. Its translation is CASSIGRSGGSPLHF.

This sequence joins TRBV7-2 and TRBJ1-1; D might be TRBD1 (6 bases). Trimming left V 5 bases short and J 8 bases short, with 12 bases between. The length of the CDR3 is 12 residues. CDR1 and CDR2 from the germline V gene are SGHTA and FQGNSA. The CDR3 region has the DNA TGTGCCAGCAGCAAGACAGGTTTGGAAGCTTTCTTT. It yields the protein CASSKTGLEAFF.

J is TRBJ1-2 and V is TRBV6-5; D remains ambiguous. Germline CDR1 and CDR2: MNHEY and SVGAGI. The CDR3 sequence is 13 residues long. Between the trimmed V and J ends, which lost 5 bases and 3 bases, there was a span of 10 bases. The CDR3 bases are TGTGCCAGCAGTCCGCGGGAGGACTATGGCTACACCTTC. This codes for CASSPREDYGYTF.

The CDR3: CASRFGGGEYEQYF. The CDR3 region has the DNA TGTGCAAGTCGCTTCGGGGGGGGCGAGTACGAGCAGTACTTC. The rearrangement uses TRBV12-2 and TRBJ2-7; the D call TRBD2 from the table was never checked on the DNA. TRBV12-2 is marked as a pseudogene. The CDR3 totals 14 residues.

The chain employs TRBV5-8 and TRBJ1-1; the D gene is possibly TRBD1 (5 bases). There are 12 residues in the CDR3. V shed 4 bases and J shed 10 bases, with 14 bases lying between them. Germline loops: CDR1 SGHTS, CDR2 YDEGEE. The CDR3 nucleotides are TGTGCCAGCAGCCCACCAAGGGGAAGAGCTTTCTTT. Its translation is CASSPPRGRAFF.

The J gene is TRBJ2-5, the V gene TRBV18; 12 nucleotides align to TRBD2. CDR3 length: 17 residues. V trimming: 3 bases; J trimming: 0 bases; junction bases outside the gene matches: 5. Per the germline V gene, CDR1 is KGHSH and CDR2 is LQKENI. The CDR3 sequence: CASSPRTSGVNQETQYF. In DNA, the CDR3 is TGTGCCAGCTCACCGAGGACTAGCGGGGTGAACCAAGAGACCCAGTACTTC.

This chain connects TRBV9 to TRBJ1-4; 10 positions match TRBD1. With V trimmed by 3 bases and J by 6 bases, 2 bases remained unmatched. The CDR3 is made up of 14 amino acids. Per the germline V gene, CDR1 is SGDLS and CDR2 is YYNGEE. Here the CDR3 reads CASSDGQGDEKLFF. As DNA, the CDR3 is TGTGCCAGCAGCGACGGACAGGGGGATGAAAAACTGTTTTTT.

The CDR3 region has the DNA TGTGCCAGCCGAGACACCTTTGCAACTAATGAAAAACTGTTTTTT. This translates into CASRDTFATNEKLFF. The chain couples TRBV6-5 to TRBJ1-4; D not resolved. Trimming removed 8 bases from V and 0 bases from J, with 13 bases in between. Looked up from germline, CDR1 is MNHEY and CDR2 is SVGAGI. The length of the CDR3 is 15 residues.

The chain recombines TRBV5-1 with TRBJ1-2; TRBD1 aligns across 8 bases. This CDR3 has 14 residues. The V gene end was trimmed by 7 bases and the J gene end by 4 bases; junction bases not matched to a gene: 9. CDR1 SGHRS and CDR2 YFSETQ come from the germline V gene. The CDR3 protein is CASHSGGLGYGYTF. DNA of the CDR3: TGCGCCAGCCATTCAGGGGGCCTCGGCTATGGCTACACCTTC.

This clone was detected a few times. This chain's CDR3 is CASSYELAGDTQYF. CDR3 in DNA: TGTGCCAGCAGTTACGAGCTAGCGGGAGATACGCAGTATTTT. V usage is TRBV6-2 or TRBV6-3 and J usage is TRBJ2-3; 8 bases are a match to TRBD2. Germline V gene data show CDR1 as MNHEY and CDR2 as SVGEGT. Germline trimming cut 2 bases from V and 5 bases from J; bases unmatched to any gene: 3. The CDR3 is made up of 14 amino acids.

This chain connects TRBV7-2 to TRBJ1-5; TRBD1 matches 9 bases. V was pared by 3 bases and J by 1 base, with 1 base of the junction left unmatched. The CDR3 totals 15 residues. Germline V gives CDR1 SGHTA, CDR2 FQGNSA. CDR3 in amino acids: CASSFGQGSNQPQHF. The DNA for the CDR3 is TGTGCCAGCAGCTTCGGACAGGGGAGCAATCAGCCCCAGCATTTT.

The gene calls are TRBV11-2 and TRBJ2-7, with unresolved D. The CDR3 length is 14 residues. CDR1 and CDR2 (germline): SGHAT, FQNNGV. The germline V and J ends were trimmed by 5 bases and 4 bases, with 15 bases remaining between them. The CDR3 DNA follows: TGTGCCAGCAGCCCGCCGCCGGGTGGATACGAGCAGTACTTC. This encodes CASSPPPGGYEQYF.

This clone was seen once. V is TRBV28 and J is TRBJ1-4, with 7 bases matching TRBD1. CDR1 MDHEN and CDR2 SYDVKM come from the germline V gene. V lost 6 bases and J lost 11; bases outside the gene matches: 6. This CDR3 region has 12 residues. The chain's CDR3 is CASRVTGKKLFF. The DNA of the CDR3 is TGTGCCAGCAGAGTGACAGGGAAGAAACTGTTTTTT.

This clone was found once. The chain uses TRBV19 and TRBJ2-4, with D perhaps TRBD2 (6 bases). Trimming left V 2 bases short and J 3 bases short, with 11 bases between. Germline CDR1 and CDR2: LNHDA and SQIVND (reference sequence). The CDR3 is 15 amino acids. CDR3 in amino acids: CASSIWEDGKNIQYF. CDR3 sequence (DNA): TGTGCCAGTAGTATATGGGAGGACGGCAAAAACATTCAGTACTTC.

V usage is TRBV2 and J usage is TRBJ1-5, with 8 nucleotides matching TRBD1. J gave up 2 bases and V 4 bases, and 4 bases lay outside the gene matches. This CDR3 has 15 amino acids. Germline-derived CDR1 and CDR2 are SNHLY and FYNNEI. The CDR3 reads CASSADRGGNQPQHF. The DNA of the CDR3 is TGTGCCAGCAGTGCAGACAGGGGCGGCAATCAGCCCCAGCATTTT.

The CDR3 DNA reads as TGTGCCAGCAGCAAAAGGGGGGGGCACAGGGCAGGGGCGAGCTATGGCTACACCTTC. It translates to CASSKRGGHRAGASYGYTF. The chain carries TRBV21-1 and TRBJ1-2. TRBV21-1 is an annotated pseudogene. This CDR3 comprises 19 residues.

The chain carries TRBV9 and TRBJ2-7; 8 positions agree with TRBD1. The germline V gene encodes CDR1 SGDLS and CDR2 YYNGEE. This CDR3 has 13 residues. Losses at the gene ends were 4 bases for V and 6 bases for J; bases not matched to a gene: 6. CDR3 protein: CASSQDRDSEQYF. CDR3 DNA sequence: TGTGCCAGCAGCCAGGACAGGGACAGCGAGCAGTACTTC.

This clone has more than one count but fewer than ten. In DNA, the CDR3 is TGTGCCAGCACCCCTCGGGTGCAGGGGGGAGGCTACACCTTC. It encodes CASTPRVQGGGYTF. V and J are TRBV27 and TRBJ1-2; 7 bases fit TRBD1. The CDR3 is made up of 14 amino acids. CDR1 and CDR2 (germline): MNHEY, SMNVEV (reference sequence). Germline trimming cut 7 bases from V and 8 bases from J; bases unmatched to any gene: 13.

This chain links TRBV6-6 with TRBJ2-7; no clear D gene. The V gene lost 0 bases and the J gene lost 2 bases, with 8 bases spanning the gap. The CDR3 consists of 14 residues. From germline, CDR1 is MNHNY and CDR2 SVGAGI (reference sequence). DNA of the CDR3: TGTGCCAGCAGTTACTCGACTCTTACCTACGAGCAGTACTTC. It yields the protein CASSYSTLTYEQYF.

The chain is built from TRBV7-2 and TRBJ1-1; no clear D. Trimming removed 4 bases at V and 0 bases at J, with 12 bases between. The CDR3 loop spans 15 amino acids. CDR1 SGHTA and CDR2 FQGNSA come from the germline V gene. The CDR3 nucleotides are TGTGCCAGCAGCTCTTCGGGATCTTTGAACACTGAAGCTTTCTTT. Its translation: CASSSSGSLNTEAFF.

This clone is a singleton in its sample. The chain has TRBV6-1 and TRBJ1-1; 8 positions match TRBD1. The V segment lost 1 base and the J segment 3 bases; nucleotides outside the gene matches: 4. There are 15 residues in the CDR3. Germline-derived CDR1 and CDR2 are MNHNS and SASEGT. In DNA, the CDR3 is TGTGCCAGCAGTGAAGACGGGACAGGAGACACTGAAGCTTTCTTT. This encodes CASSEDGTGDTEAFF.

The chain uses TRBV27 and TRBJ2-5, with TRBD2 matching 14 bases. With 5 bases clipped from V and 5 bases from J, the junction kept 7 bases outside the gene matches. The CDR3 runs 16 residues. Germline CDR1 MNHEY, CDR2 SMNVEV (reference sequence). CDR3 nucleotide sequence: TGTGCCAGCAGTCTGGGACTAGCGGGGGAGGTTGAGACCCAGTACTTC. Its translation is CASSLGLAGEVETQYF.

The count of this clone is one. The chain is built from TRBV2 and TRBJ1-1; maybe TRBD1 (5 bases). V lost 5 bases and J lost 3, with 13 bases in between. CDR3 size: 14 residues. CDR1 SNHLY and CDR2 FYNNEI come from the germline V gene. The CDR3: CASSQQVFDTEAFF. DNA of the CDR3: TGTGCCAGCAGTCAACAGGTTTTCGACACTGAAGCTTTCTTT. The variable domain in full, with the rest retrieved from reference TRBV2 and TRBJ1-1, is EPEVTQTPSHQVTQMGQEVILRCVPISNHLYFYWYRQILGQKVEFLVSFYNNEISEKSEIFDDQFSVERPDGSNFTLKIRSTKLEDSAMYFCASSQQVFDTEAFFGQGTRLTVV.

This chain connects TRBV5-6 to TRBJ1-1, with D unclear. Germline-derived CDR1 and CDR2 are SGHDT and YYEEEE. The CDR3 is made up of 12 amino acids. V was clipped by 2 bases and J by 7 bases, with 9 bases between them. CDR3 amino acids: CASSLVEGEAFF. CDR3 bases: TGTGCCAGCAGCTTAGTGGAGGGTGAAGCTTTCTTT.